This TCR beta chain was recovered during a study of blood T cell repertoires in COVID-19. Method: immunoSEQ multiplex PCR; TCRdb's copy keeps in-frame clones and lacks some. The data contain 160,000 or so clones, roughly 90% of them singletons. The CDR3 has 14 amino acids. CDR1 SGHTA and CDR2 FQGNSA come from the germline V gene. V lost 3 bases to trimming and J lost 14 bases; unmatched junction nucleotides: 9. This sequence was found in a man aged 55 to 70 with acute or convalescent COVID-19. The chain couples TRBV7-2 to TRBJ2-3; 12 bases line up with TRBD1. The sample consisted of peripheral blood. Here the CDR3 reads CASSLGQGASHWYF. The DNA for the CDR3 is TGTGCCAGCAGCTTGGGACAGGGGGCTTCCCACTGGTATTTT.